Sequencing of this T cell receptor (delta chain) was carried out in a study of γδ T cells in repeated Plasmodium falciparum infection. The overall study: Malian children with intense seasonal malaria exposure were compared with matched Australian children.

TCRdb reprocessed the multiplex PCR reads through CATT. The top ten clones hold around 9.6% of a sample with roughly 90,000 delta-chain clones, roughly 0.98% of them seen once. This clone has more than one count but fewer than ten. Translating this DNA gives a protein that differs at residue 3 from the TCRdb one, which belongs to a much larger clone; a read error is likely, and the protein shown is this translation. The source is a pool of human donors (malaria-infected and uninfected, not separated). The sequenced sample consisted of gamma-delta T cells from blood.

The CDR3 reads CAPGERITRGIPPTDKLIF. For the CDR3, the DNA is TGTGCTCCTGGGGAAAGGATCACTAGGGGGATACCGCCCACCGATAAACTCATCTTT. This chain joins TRDV1 and TRDJ1; 9 nucleotides agree with TRDD3. Germline lookup yields CDR1 TSWWSYY and CDR2 QGS. The CDR3 consists of 19 residues.